This TCR beta chain is drawn from a study of regulatory T cells in long-lasting Graves disease. The authors built TCR beta libraries using iRepertoire HTBI primers and Arm-PCR of CDR3 regions. One entry per CDR3 protein results from TCRdb running MiXCR on the multiplex PCR reads. Among 350,000 to 450,000 distinct CDR3 sequences listed, more than 20% were seen once. The germline V gene encodes CDR1 MDHEN and CDR2 SYDVKM. There are 16 residues in the CDR3. The V gene end was trimmed by 6 bases and the J gene end by 6 bases; junction bases not matched to a gene: 12. Time point noted: persistent/refractory GD, antithyroid drugs over 5 years with positive TRAb. Extracted RNA from PBMCs served as the source of the TCR library. With EDTA tubes as the receptacles, nine milliliters of peripheral blood were drawn. Findings and limits, study-wide: Persistent cases favored TRBV28, TRBJ1-2 and TRBJ2-5. For persistent Graves' patients, TCR diversity was lower than for newly diagnosed ones. It was peripheral blood alone, not thyroid tissue, that was studied.

This clonotype appeared many times. The antigen is unknown. The V gene is TRBV28, the J gene TRBJ2-7; 12 positions match TRBD2. This sequence originates from a woman in her thirties or forties with Graves disease. The sequenced sample was peripheral blood mononuclear cells (PBMCs), obtained when the disease was refractory, from a patient treated with antithyroid drugs. For the CDR3, the DNA is TGTGCCAGCAGCCCTTTCCTACTAGCGGGAGGATCCGAGCAGTACTTC. It yields the protein CASSPFLLAGGSEQYF.